This T cell receptor (beta chain) was obtained from a study of blood T cell repertoires in COVID-19. Sequencing used immunoSEQ multiplex PCR; TCRdb keeps in-frame clones, though not all of them. The table has 52,000 or so clones, around four fifths seen once. The V end lost 1 base, the J end lost 5 bases, and 17 bases lay between the germline ends. Looked up from germline, CDR1 is SGHDN and CDR2 is FVKESK. The CDR3 totals 16 residues. Material for sequencing was peripheral blood. The sequence was collected from a human donor in a cohort sampled during active COVID-19. The rearrangement joins TRBV14 to TRBJ2-5; maybe TRBD1 (5 bases). The CDR3 region is CASSQVQTAQEETQYF. DNA for the CDR3: TGTGCCAGCAGCCAAGTTCAGACAGCCCAAGAGGAGACCCAGTACTTC. Full variable domain (remainder filled in from reference TRBV14 and TRBJ2-5): EAGVTQFPSHSVIEKGQTVTLRCDPISGHDNLYWYRRVMGKEIKFLLHFVKESKQDESGMPNNRFLAERTGGTYSTLKVQPAELEDSGVYFCASSQVQTAQEETQYFGPGTRLLVL.